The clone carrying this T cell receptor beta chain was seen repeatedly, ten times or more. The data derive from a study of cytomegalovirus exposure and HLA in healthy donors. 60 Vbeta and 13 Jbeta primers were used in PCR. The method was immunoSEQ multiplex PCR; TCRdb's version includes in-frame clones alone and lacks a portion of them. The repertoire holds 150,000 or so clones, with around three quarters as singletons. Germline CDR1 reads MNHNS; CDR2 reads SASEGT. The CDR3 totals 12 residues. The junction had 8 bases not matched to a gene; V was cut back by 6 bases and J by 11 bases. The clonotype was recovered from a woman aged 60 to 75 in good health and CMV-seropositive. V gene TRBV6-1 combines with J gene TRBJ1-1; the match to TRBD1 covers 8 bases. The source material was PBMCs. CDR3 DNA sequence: TGTGCCAGCAGCGACCCAGGGGGCTGGGCTTTCTTT. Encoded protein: CASSDPGGWAFF.